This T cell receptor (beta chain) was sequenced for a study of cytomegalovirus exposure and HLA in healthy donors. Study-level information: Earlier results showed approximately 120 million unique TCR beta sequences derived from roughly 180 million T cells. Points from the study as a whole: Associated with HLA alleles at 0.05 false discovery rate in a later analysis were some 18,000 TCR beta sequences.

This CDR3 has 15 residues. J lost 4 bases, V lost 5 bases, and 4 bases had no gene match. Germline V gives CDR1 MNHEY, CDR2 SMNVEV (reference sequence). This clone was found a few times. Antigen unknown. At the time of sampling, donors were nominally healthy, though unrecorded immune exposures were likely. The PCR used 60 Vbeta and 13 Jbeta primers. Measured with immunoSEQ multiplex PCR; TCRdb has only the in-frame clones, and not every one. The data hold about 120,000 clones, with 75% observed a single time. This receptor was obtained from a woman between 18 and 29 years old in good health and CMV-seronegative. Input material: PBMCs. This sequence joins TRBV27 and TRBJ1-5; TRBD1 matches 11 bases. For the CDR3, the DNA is TGTGCCAGCAGTCCGGGACAGGGGGTTAATCAGCCCCAGCATTTT. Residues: CASSPGQGVNQPQHF.